This TCR beta chain was recorded in a study of blood T cell repertoires in COVID-19. This CDR3 region has 15 residues. With V trimmed by 0 bases and J by 8 bases, 8 bases remained unmatched. The germline V gene has CDR1 SGHRS and CDR2 YFSETQ. Using immunoSEQ multiplex PCR, the repertoire was profiled, and TCRdb retains in-frame clones only, with some absent. The profile shows nearly 250,000 clones, approximately 84% of them singletons. Note on this clone: The same CDR3 can be traced to other DNA sequences in this sample.

Source material: peripheral blood. This TCR was sampled from a woman at least 80 years old with acute or convalescent COVID-19. The rearrangement uses TRBV5-1 and TRBJ1-2; the match to TRBD1 covers 9 bases. The CDR3 region is CASSLVGDRVGGYTF. CDR3 nucleotides: TGCGCCAGCAGCTTGGTCGGGGACAGGGTGGGCGGCTACACCTTC.